Listed below are T cell receptor beta chains from one sample, sequenced in a study of pediatric ulcerative colitis. The repertoire was sequenced with immunoSEQ multiplex PCR; TCRdb's copy has only in-frame clones and lacks some. This sample has some 37,000 clones, with roughly 73% found just once. The sample consisted of gut tissue. The origin of the receptors is a boy aged 5-17 years with moderate ulcerative colitis. Each CDR3 is given with its conserved first and last residue. Each record gives: clone size, V gene, CDR3 length, D gene, J gene, CDR3 protein, CDR3 DNA. A D gene is named only where the DNA matches it firmly. Only part of the rows carry a size: once, few, many, or a class if the clone is expanded.

abundance: few; v_gene: TRBV29-1; len: 14; d_gene: TRBD1; j_gene: TRBJ1-5; CDR3aa: CSAVDRGRGQPQHF; CDR3nt: TGCAGCGCCGTTGACAGGGGGCGAGGTCAGCCCCAGCATTTT
abundance: NA; v_gene: TRBV28; len: 15; d_gene: TRBD2; j_gene: TRBJ2-1; CDR3aa: CASSLPSGGAEEQFF; CDR3nt: TGTGCCAGCAGTTTACCTAGCGGGGGGGCTGAGGAGCAGTTCTTC
abundance: NA; v_gene: TRBV2; len: 14; d_gene: TRBD1; j_gene: TRBJ1-5; CDR3aa: CASKVLTGDSPQHF; CDR3nt: TGTGCCAGCAAAGTTTTAACAGGGGACTCGCCCCAGCATTTT
abundance: NA; v_gene: TRBV11-3; len: 14; d_gene: TRBD1; j_gene: TRBJ1-1; CDR3aa: CASSFRGRDTEAFF; CDR3nt: TGTGCCAGCAGCTTCAGGGGGCGGGACACTGAAGCTTTCTTT
abundance: NA; v_gene: TRBV28; len: 18; d_gene: NA; j_gene: TRBJ2-6; CDR3aa: CASSLSIIGVGGANVLTF; CDR3nt: TGTGCCAGCAGTTTATCGATCATTGGTGTGGGTGGGGCCAACGTCCTGACTTTC
abundance: NA; v_gene: TRBV1; len: 14; d_gene: NA; j_gene: TRBJ1-5; CDR3aa: CTSLQGGRLTPQHF; CDR3nt: TGCACCAGCCTTCAGGGGGGCCGCCTGACGCCCCAGCATTTT
abundance: NA; v_gene: TRBV6-1; len: 12; d_gene: NA; j_gene: TRBJ1-1; CDR3aa: CATGPTWTEAFF; CDR3nt: TGTGCCACCGGTCCGACCTGGACTGAAGCTTTCTTT
abundance: NA; v_gene: TRBV4-1; len: 17; d_gene: NA; j_gene: TRBJ1-2; CDR3aa: CASSISGRKGGEYGYTF; CDR3nt: TGCGCCAGCAGCATAAGTGGGAGAAAGGGGGGGGAGTATGGCTACACCTTC
abundance: NA; v_gene: TRBV5-1; len: 17; d_gene: NA; j_gene: TRBJ2-2; CDR3aa: CASSSPGSGRNTGELFF; CDR3nt: TGCGCCAGCAGCTCCCCGGGCTCGGGGCGGAACACCGGGGAGCTGTTTTTT
abundance: NA; v_gene: TRBV5-1; len: 13; d_gene: NA; j_gene: TRBJ1-4; CDR3aa: CASSLQASEKLFF; CDR3nt: TGCGCCAGCAGCTTACAGGCGAGTGAAAAACTGTTTTTT
abundance: NA; v_gene: TRBV15; len: 17; d_gene: TRBD2; j_gene: TRBJ2-2; CDR3aa: CATSRDRLAGVTGELFF; CDR3nt: TGTGCCACCAGCAGAGACCGACTAGCGGGAGTCACCGGGGAGCTGTTTTTT
abundance: NA; v_gene: TRBV5-1; len: 15; d_gene: TRBD2; j_gene: TRBJ2-5; CDR3aa: CASSFGGGAEETQYF; CDR3nt: TGCGCCAGCAGCTTCGGCGGGGGGGCCGAGGAGACCCAGTACTTC
abundance: few; v_gene: TRBV7-3; len: 14; d_gene: TRBD2; j_gene: TRBJ2-5; CDR3aa: CASSSGGAPETQYF; CDR3nt: TGTGCCAGCAGCTCCGGGGGGGCCCCCGAGACCCAGTACTTC
abundance: NA; v_gene: TRBV5-6; len: 14; d_gene: NA; j_gene: TRBJ2-1; CDR3aa: CASSPLARYNEQFF; CDR3nt: TGTGCCAGCAGCCCTCTAGCGCGGTACAATGAGCAGTTCTTC
abundance: NA; v_gene: TRBV10-3; len: 16; d_gene: NA; j_gene: TRBJ2-1; CDR3aa: CAISESSAGSYNEQFF; CDR3nt: TGTGCCATCAGTGAGTCTTCCGCGGGGAGTTACAATGAGCAGTTCTTC
abundance: NA; v_gene: TRBV4-1; len: 16; d_gene: NA; j_gene: TRBJ2-4; CDR3aa: CASSQVLNRGWDIQYF; CDR3nt: TGCGCCAGCAGCCAAGTTCTGAATAGGGGGTGGGACATTCAGTACTTC
abundance: few; v_gene: TRBV7-9; len: 14; d_gene: NA; j_gene: TRBJ1-5; CDR3aa: CASSVGTLGQPQHF; CDR3nt: TGTGCCAGCAGCGTCGGGACCCTCGGTCAGCCCCAGCATTTT
abundance: NA; v_gene: TRBV5-1; len: 14; d_gene: NA; j_gene: TRBJ2-2; CDR3aa: CASSLDSYGGELFF; CDR3nt: TGCGCCAGCAGCTTGGACAGTTACGGCGGGGAGCTGTTTTTT
abundance: NA; v_gene: TRBV4-1; len: 16; d_gene: TRBD2; j_gene: TRBJ2-3; CDR3aa: CASSRLLAGGADTQYF; CDR3nt: TGCGCCAGCAGCCGCCTACTAGCGGGGGGGGCAGATACGCAGTATTTT
abundance: NA; v_gene: TRBV4-1; len: 15; d_gene: NA; j_gene: TRBJ2-2; CDR3aa: CASRSAGAYTGELFF; CDR3nt: TGCGCCAGCCGGAGCGCGGGGGCTTACACCGGGGAGCTGTTTTTT
abundance: NA; v_gene: TRBV28; len: 17; d_gene: TRBD2; j_gene: TRBJ2-1; CDR3aa: CASSNMPASSGRAWGFF; CDR3nt: TGTGCCAGCAGTAATATGCCAGCAAGTAGCGGGAGGGCTTGGGGGTTCTTC
abundance: few; v_gene: TRBV10-2; len: 16; d_gene: NA; j_gene: TRBJ2-1; CDR3aa: CASSDRAIFLYNEQFF; CDR3nt: TGCGCCAGCAGTGACAGGGCTATCTTCTTATACAATGAGCAGTTCTTC
abundance: few; v_gene: TRBV6-1; len: 15; d_gene: NA; j_gene: TRBJ2-6; CDR3aa: CASSADSSGANVLTF; CDR3nt: TGTGCCAGCAGTGCGGACAGCTCTGGGGCCAACGTCCTGACTTTC